A selection of T cell receptor beta chains follows, all from one sample in a study of blood T cell repertoires in COVID-19. Profiled with immunoSEQ multiplex PCR; TCRdb holds only in-frame clones, not every one. The data contain some 27,000 clones, about nine tenths of them singletons. Sequencing was performed on peripheral blood. These receptors were collected from a human donor in a cohort sampled during active COVID-19. The donor label of this sample is uncertain. CDR3s include the opening cysteine and the closing phenylalanine or tryptophan. D genes are given only for firm matches. Some rows have no size entry. The others give once, few or many, or a class for an expanded clone.

cdr3_aa | cdr3_nt | clone_size | j_call | d_call | v_call
CASSEAAGDTEAFF | TGTGCCAGCAGTGAAGCGGCAGGGGACACTGAAGCTTTCTTT | once | TRBJ1-1 | . | TRBV6-1
CASSPTSGGVHEQFF | TGTGCCAGCAGCCCGACTAGCGGGGGAGTCCATGAGCAGTTCTTC | . | TRBJ2-1 | TRBD2 | TRBV3-1/TRBV3-2
CASRRGGRVAQHF | TGTGCCAGCAGGAGGGGGGGCCGCGTAGCCCAGCATTTT | . | TRBJ1-5 | . | TRBV2
CASSPTAGAGDTQYF | TGTGCCAGCTCACCAACTGCGGGGGCGGGTGATACGCAGTATTTT | . | TRBJ2-3 | . | TRBV18
CASSAPGGESEKLFF | TGTGCCAGCAGTGCCCCAGGGGGCGAAAGCGAAAAACTGTTTTTT | . | TRBJ1-4 | TRBD1 | TRBV25-1
CASSHYPGGTSGPYEQYF | TGTGCCAGCAGTCACTACCCGGGGGGGACTAGCGGTCCCTACGAGCAGTACTTC | . | TRBJ2-7 | TRBD2 | TRBV6-4
CSVAPSLWDWQYF | TGCAGCGTTGCCCCATCCCTGTGGGACTGGCAGTACTTC | . | TRBJ2-7 | . | TRBV29-1
CASSQETPGRETQYF | TGTGCCAGCAGCCAAGAAACCCCGGGGAGGGAGACCCAGTACTTC | . | TRBJ2-5 | . | TRBV4-2
CASSEGPNQETQYF | TGTGCCAGCAGTGAAGGGCCAAACCAAGAGACCCAGTACTTC | . | TRBJ2-5 | . | TRBV6-1
CASSTQTGVEQFF | TGTGCCAGTAGTACCCAAACAGGGGTCGAGCAGTTCTTC | . | TRBJ2-1 | TRBD1 | TRBV19
CASSYEGLGSGYTF | TGTGCCAGCAGTTACGAGGGATTAGGTAGCGGCTACACCTTC | . | TRBJ1-2 | . | TRBV6-5
CASSMVTGGFYEQYF | TGTGCCAGTAGTATGGTTACGGGGGGGTTCTACGAGCAGTACTTC | . | TRBJ2-7 | TRBD2 | TRBV19
CASSPGTGSNEQFF | TGTGCCAGCAGCCCCGGGACAGGGAGCAATGAGCAGTTCTTC | . | TRBJ2-1 | TRBD1 | TRBV7-3
CATSLNRDIYNEQFF | TGTGCCACCAGCCTCAACCGGGACATTTACAATGAGCAGTTCTTC | . | TRBJ2-1 | . | TRBV15
CASSLGARWEQYF | TGTGCCAGCAGTTTAGGGGCCAGGTGGGAGCAGTACTTC | . | TRBJ2-7 | . | TRBV12-3/TRBV12-4
CASSTGLAGGFYEQYF | TGCGCCAGCAGCACCGGACTAGCGGGGGGTTTCTACGAGCAGTACTTC | . | TRBJ2-7 | TRBD2 | TRBV5-1
CASSEARTGSSF | TGTGCCAGCAGTGAAGCGAGGACAGGTTCATCGTTC | . | TRBJ1-2 | TRBD1 | TRBV2
CATSRALKTGGYGYTF | TGTGCCACCAGCAGAGCCCTCAAGACGGGGGGCTATGGCTACACCTTC | . | TRBJ1-2 | . | TRBV15
CASSVRPGGNEQYF | TGTGCCAGCAGCGTACGTCCAGGGGGGAACGAGCAGTACTTC | . | TRBJ2-7 | . | TRBV9
CASSQQGASNQPQHF | TGTGCCAGCAGCCAACAGGGGGCGAGCAATCAGCCCCAGCATTTT | . | TRBJ1-5 | TRBD1 | TRBV3-1/TRBV3-2
CARLHRVNTGELFF | TGTGCCAGGCTTCACCGGGTGAACACCGGGGAGCTGTTTTTT | few | TRBJ2-2 | . | TRBV27
CASSPTRQETQYF | TGTGCCAGCTCACCGACAAGGCAAGAGACCCAGTACTTC | . | TRBJ2-5 | . | TRBV18
CASSRGGATGSYEQYF | TGTGCCAGCAGCCGAGGGGGAGCAACCGGGTCCTACGAGCAGTACTTC | few | TRBJ2-7 | . | TRBV7-6
CASSENTYEQYF | TGTGCCAGTAGTGAAAACACCTACGAGCAGTACTTC | few | TRBJ2-7 | . | TRBV19
CASSDRDRGETQYF | TGTGCCAGCAGTGATCGGGACAGGGGAGAGACCCAGTACTTC | . | TRBJ2-5 | TRBD1 | TRBV6-1
CASSYSRVLGNEQFF | TGTGCCAGCAGTTACTCCAGGGTTCTAGGCAATGAGCAGTTCTTC | . | TRBJ2-1 | . | TRBV6-5
CASSLGTSGVYNEQFF | TGTGCCAGCAGTTTAGGCACCAGCGGGGTTTACAATGAGCAGTTCTTC | . | TRBJ2-1 | TRBD2 | TRBV27
CASSQDLAGGLLSDTQYF | TGCGCCAGCAGCCAAGATCTAGCGGGGGGGCTTCTTTCAGATACGCAGTATTTT | medium-sized | TRBJ2-3 | TRBD2 | TRBV4-3
CASSSGQGTYNEQFF | TGTGCCAGCAGCTCGGGACAGGGGACCTACAATGAGCAGTTCTTC | . | TRBJ2-1 | TRBD1 | TRBV6-2/TRBV6-3
CASRGTSGGTGELFF | TGCGCCAGCAGAGGGACTAGCGGGGGTACCGGGGAGCTGTTTTTT | . | TRBJ2-2 | TRBD2 | TRBV10-2
CASSVSLYEQYF | TGTGCCAGCAGTGTGAGTCTCTACGAGCAGTACTTC | . | TRBJ2-7 | . | TRBV2
CASAESEVYGYTF | TGTGCCAGCGCCGAGTCGGAGGTCTATGGCTACACCTTC | . | TRBJ1-2 | . | TRBV6-6